This is a list of T cell receptor beta chains from one sample in a study of cytomegalovirus exposure and HLA in healthy donors. Method: immunoSEQ multiplex PCR; TCRdb's copy keeps in-frame clones and lacks some. The repertoire holds tens of thousands of clones, roughly 47% seen once, with over 10% in the top ten. Sequencing input: PBMCs. The receptor set was obtained from a human donor in good health. CDR3s include the opening cysteine and the closing phenylalanine or tryptophan. A D gene is named only where the DNA matches it firmly. A clone size is listed for some rows: how often the clone was seen (once, few, many), or a class if it is expanded.

TRBV19,.,TRBJ2-7,TRBD1,CASSTLGQGLSYEQYF,TGTGCCAGTAGTACCCTCGGACAGGGGCTATCCTACGAGCAGTACTTC
TRBV28,.,TRBJ1-2,.,CASSLQQGYYGYTF,TGTGCCAGCAGTTTACAACAGGGCTATTATGGCTACACCTTC
TRBV19,.,TRBJ1-5,TRBD1,CASSRTGNYQPQHF,TGTGCCAGTAGTAGGACAGGGAATTATCAGCCCCAGCATTTT
TRBV12-5,.,TRBJ2-3,.,CASARDTLTDTQYF,TGTGCTAGTGCCCGGGACACTCTCACAGATACGCAGTATTTT
TRBV4-1,.,TRBJ2-3,TRBD2,CASSPFGLVQADTQYF,TGCGCCAGCAGCCCCTTCGGACTAGTACAAGCAGATACGCAGTATTTT
TRBV7-2,.,TRBJ2-2,.,CASSFSLMTGNTGELFF,TGTGCCAGCAGCTTTTCGTTAATGACGGGGAATACCGGGGAGCTGTTTTTT
TRBV18,once,TRBJ2-2,TRBD1,CASSRDSPNTGELFF,TGTGCCAGCTCACGGGACAGCCCGAACACCGGGGAGCTGTTTTTT
TRBV19,.,TRBJ1-4,TRBD1,CASSIQGQGLREKLFF,TGTGCCAGTAGTATTCAGGGACAGGGTTTACGTGAAAAACTGTTTTTT
TRBV19,.,TRBJ2-7,TRBD2,CASSMYSGTSEQYF,TGTGCCAGTAGTATGTACAGCGGGACCAGCGAGCAGTACTTC
TRBV30,.,TRBJ1-3,.,CAWSVSGLGNTIYF,TGTGCCTGGAGTGTCAGTGGGCTCGGAAACACCATATATTTT
TRBV6-4,.,TRBJ2-2,TRBD2,CASRYTSDGELFF,TGTGCCAGCAGATACACTAGCGACGGGGAGCTGTTTTTT
TRBV6-5,.,TRBJ1-1,TRBD1,CASSPTGVQNTEAFF,TGTGCCAGCAGTCCGACAGGGGTACAGAACACTGAAGCTTTCTTT
TRBV30,.,TRBJ1-1,.,CAWKAHAMNTEAFF,TGTGCCTGGAAAGCTCACGCAATGAACACTGAAGCTTTCTTT
TRBV19,few,TRBJ1-1,.,CASSINRPNLNTEAFF,TGTGCCAGTAGTATAAACAGGCCGAACTTGAACACTGAAGCTTTCTTT
TRBV7-2,.,TRBJ1-5,.,CASSGMGGVSYQPQHF,TGTGCCAGCAGCGGGATGGGGGGGGTGTCGTATCAGCCCCAGCATTTT
TRBV7-9,.,TRBJ2-7,.,CASSLSVDKSSYEQYF,TGTGCCAGCAGCTTATCGGTGGACAAAAGCTCCTACGAGCAGTACTTC
TRBV5-4,.,TRBJ2-2,TRBD1,CASSSWTGMVTGELFF,TGTGCCAGCAGCTCCTGGACAGGGATGGTCACCGGGGAGCTGTTTTTT
TRBV5-1,.,TRBJ1-4,TRBD1,CASSMGQGVTNEKLFF,TGCGCCAGCAGCATGGGACAGGGCGTAACTAATGAAAAACTGTTTTTT
TRBV6-5,.,TRBJ1-6,.,CASSWEGINSPLHF,TGTGCCAGCAGCTGGGAGGGGATAAATTCACCCCTCCACTTT
TRBV7-7,.,TRBJ2-4,TRBD2,CASRGEEGKNIQYF,TGTGCTAGCCGGGGGGAGGAGGGCAAAAACATTCAGTACTTC
TRBV7-3,.,TRBJ2-1,TRBD2,CASSSSGTSGYNEQFF,TGTGCCAGCAGCTCCTCCGGGACTAGCGGCTACAATGAGCAGTTCTTC
TRBV19,.,TRBJ2-6,.,CASSIRGDSSGANVLTF,TGTGCCAGTAGTATCCGTGGAGACTCCTCTGGGGCCAACGTCCTGACTTTC
TRBV14,once,TRBJ1-3,TRBD1,CASSQPGQGPIGNTIYF,TGTGCCAGCAGCCAACCGGGACAGGGCCCCATTGGAAACACCATATATTTT
TRBV4-1,.,TRBJ2-7,.,CASSQEVGHSYEQYF,TGCGCCAGCAGCCAAGAAGTTGGCCACTCCTACGAGCAGTACTTC
TRBV7-2,.,TRBJ2-6,.,CASSLGASGANVLTF,TGTGCCAGCAGCCTAGGGGCCTCGGGGGCCAACGTCCTGACTTTC
TRBV7-2,few,TRBJ2-3,TRBD2,CASSSFPRGGLGTDTQYF,TGTGCCAGCAGCTCCTTTCCGCGGGGGGGCTTGGGAACAGATACGCAGTATTTT
TRBV2,.,TRBJ2-1,.,CASSPYNEQFF,TGTGCCAGCTCCCCGTACAATGAGCAGTTCTTC
TRBV7-2,.,TRBJ1-2,TRBD1,CASSETGGNYGYTF,TGTGCCAGCAGCGAGACAGGGGGGAACTATGGCTACACCTTC
TRBV4-3,.,TRBJ1-2,.,CASSQDSGRGLSYGYTF,TGCGCCAGCAGCCAAGATTCGGGCAGGGGTTTAAGCTATGGCTACACCTTC
TRBV11-2,once,TRBJ2-1,TRBD2,CASSLDFGLAGGYLNEQFF,TGTGCCAGCAGCTTAGATTTCGGACTAGCGGGAGGGTACCTCAATGAGCAGTTCTTC
TRBV7-9,.,TRBJ2-1,TRBD2,CASSLAAREGRNEQFF,TGTGCCAGCAGCTTAGCTGCGCGGGAGGGCCGAAATGAGCAGTTCTTC
TRBV5-1,few,TRBJ2-5,.,CASSSQREETQYF,TGCGCCAGCAGCTCCCAGCGGGAAGAGACCCAGTACTTC
TRBV9,few,TRBJ2-3,TRBD2,CASSSRFGREGDTQYF,TGTGCCAGCAGCTCCCGTTTTGGGCGGGAGGGAGATACGCAGTATTTT
TRBV7-2,few,TRBJ2-5,TRBD2,CASSFSSGGETQYF,TGTGCCAGCAGCTTCTCGTCGGGGGGAGAGACCCAGTACTTC
TRBV7-3,.,TRBJ2-6,.,CASSPFLGSYSGANVLTF,TGTGCCAGCAGCCCATTTCTGGGCAGCTACTCTGGGGCCAACGTCCTGACTTTC
TRBV10-3,.,TRBJ2-7,.,CAISLNSPHYEQYF,TGTGCCATCAGTTTAAATAGTCCTCACTACGAGCAGTACTTC
TRBV6-6,.,TRBJ1-2,.,CASSLGVSPYGYTF,TGTGCCAGCTCCCTCGGGGTTTCCCCCTATGGCTACACCTTC
TRBV6-4,.,TRBJ2-1,TRBD2,CASSGLAGGNEQFF,TGTGCCAGCAGTGGACTAGCGGGGGGGAATGAGCAGTTCTTC
TRBV4-3,few,TRBJ2-3,TRBD2,CASSQDRATGTSGGAGDTQYF,TGCGCCAGCAGCCAAGATCGGGCGACAGGGACTAGCGGGGGGGCCGGAGATACGCAGTATTTT
TRBV4-3,few,TRBJ2-5,TRBD1,CASSQPGQGGETQYF,TGCGCCAGCAGCCAACCGGGACAGGGAGGGGAGACCCAGTACTTC
TRBV5-1,.,TRBJ2-5,TRBD2,CASRSGLAGGPETQYF,TGCGCCAGCAGATCGGGACTAGCGGGGGGTCCCGAGACCCAGTACTTC
TRBV4-2,.,TRBJ2-4,.,CASSPQSGNKNIQYF,TGTGCCAGCAGCCCCCAGTCGGGGAACAAAAACATTCAGTACTTC
TRBV6-1,.,TRBJ2-3,.,CASSGKRTSTDTQYF,TGTGCCAGCAGTGGCAAGCGTACTAGCACAGATACGCAGTATTTT
TRBV5-4,few,TRBJ1-4,.,CASSKEGQPKNEKLFF,TGTGCCAGCAGCAAAGAAGGACAGCCGAAAAATGAAAAACTGTTTTTT
TRBV15,.,TRBJ2-1,.,CATSRDFPLQGNEQFF,TGTGCCACCAGCAGAGATTTTCCCCTTCAGGGCAATGAGCAGTTCTTC
TRBV27,.,TRBJ2-1,TRBD2,CASIVRSTSGNNEQFF,TGTGCCAGCATTGTCCGGAGTACTAGCGGTAACAATGAGCAGTTCTTC
TRBV7-6,.,TRBJ1-2,.,CASSLKWGDGYGYTF,TGTGCCAGCAGCTTAAAATGGGGCGACGGCTATGGCTACACCTTC
TRBV28,.,TRBJ1-1,TRBD1,CASSFYRDSTNTEAFF,TGTGCCAGCAGTTTCTACCGGGACAGCACGAACACTGAAGCTTTCTTT
TRBV2,.,TRBJ2-2,TRBD2,CAGKGLASPTGELFF,TGTGCCGGAAAAGGACTAGCGAGCCCCACCGGGGAGCTGTTTTTT
TRBV21-1,.,TRBJ2-7,.,CASSTVQGITYEQYF,TGTGCCAGCAGCACTGTACAGGGAATCACCTACGAGCAGTACTTC
TRBV28,few,TRBJ2-5,.,CASNPPHRVGTQYF,TGTGCCAGCAACCCCCCCCACCGGGTTGGGACCCAGTACTTC
TRBV2,few,TRBJ1-5,.,CASSGRGTGQPQHF,TGTGCCAGCAGTGGCAGGGGTACGGGTCAGCCCCAGCATTTT
TRBV6-1,.,TRBJ2-3,.,CASRKGGAYTDTQYF,TGTGCCAGTAGGAAGGGGGGGGCCTACACAGATACGCAGTATTTT
TRBV7-2,.,TRBJ2-7,.,CASSLGSDSRTYEQYF,TGTGCCAGCAGCTTAGGGTCGGACAGTCGCACCTACGAGCAGTACTTC
TRBV18,.,TRBJ1-5,TRBD1,CASSPPTGSQPQHF,TGTGCCAGCTCACCACCGACAGGGAGTCAGCCCCAGCATTTT
TRBV29-1,.,TRBJ1-1,.,CSFRDITEAFF,TGCAGCTTCCGGGACATCACTGAAGCTTTCTTT
TRBV4-1,.,TRBJ1-2,.,CASSQEQGALYGYTF,TGCGCCAGCAGCCAAGAACAGGGCGCCCTCTATGGCTACACCTTC